This T cell receptor (beta chain) was recovered during a study of blood T cells in healthy people across ages. Next came a second PCR, run for about 7 to 12 cycles, which used a sample-barcoded 5' primer along with a J-beta primer mix. A single record per CDR3 protein comes from TCRdb applying MiXCR to the 5' RACE reads. The sample holds 730,000 or so distinct CDR3 sequences; roughly two fifths are singletons and the top ten take 25% to 35%. The CDR3 consists of 20 residues. The J segment lost 5 bases and the V segment lost 0 bases, leaving 17 bases of the junction unmatched. Germline-derived CDR1 and CDR2 are SGHRS and YFSETQ.

The clonotype was recovered from an older man in good health. The material sequenced was blood. The rearrangement uses TRBV5-1 and TRBJ2-3; 11 bases are a match to TRBD2. CDR3 coding DNA: TGCGCCAGCAGCTTGGAGCCCCGGGCTAGCGGGGGGACGTCCCAAGATACGCAGTATTTT. This translates into CASSLEPRASGGTSQDTQYF.